The clone carrying this T cell receptor beta chain was seen once. Its specificity is unknown. Construction of the TCRbeta library involved unique molecular identifiers. TCRdb re-analysed the PCR reads in MiXCR, keeping a single row per CDR3 protein. This repertoire shows 610,000 or so distinct CDR3 sequences, roughly a quarter found once; its top ten account for about a third. The data stem from a study of T-cell reconstitution after alpha-beta-depleted transplantation in children. There are 16 residues in the CDR3. Germline CDR1 and CDR2: LGHDT and YNNKEL (reference sequence). V lost 0 bases, J lost 7 bases, and 8 bases stayed unmatched. General observations from the study: The authors attributed T-cell counts and diversity one year after transplant mostly to newly produced T cells.

This TCR was sampled from a boy younger than two with Wiskott-Aldrich syndrome, due to receive a stem cell transplant. The sample here was PBMCs, taken before TCRalphabeta/CD19-depleted stem cell transplant. V usage is TRBV3-1 and J usage is TRBJ2-2; 7 bases are a match to TRBD2. CDR3 in DNA: TGTGCCAGCAGCCAAGAGGCGGGGGTTAAGGTCGGGGAGCTGTTTTTT. It yields the protein CASSQEAGVKVGELFF.